This passage covers 21 T cell receptor beta chains from one sample sequenced in a study of blood T cell repertoires in COVID-19. Some clones are missing from TCRdb's copy, which holds only in-frame ones; the method was immunoSEQ multiplex PCR. The sample comprises roughly 30,000 clones, more than 70% of which are singletons, and under 25% rests with the top ten. The sequenced sample consisted of peripheral blood. All receptors derive from a boy under 10 years old with active or convalescent COVID-19.

This clone was detected a few times. The gene calls are TRBV6-6 and TRBJ1-1, with a tentative D call TRBD1 (6 bases). The germline V gene has CDR1 MNHNY and CDR2 SVGAGI (reference sequence). This CDR3 is built from 14 residues. V dropped 6 bases and J dropped 0 bases, with 11 bases sitting between them. The CDR3 nucleotides are TGTGCCAGCAGGGGCGGACAGATGAACACTGAAGCTTTCTTT. It codes for CASRGGQMNTEAFF.

By its share, this clone is medium-sized (0.01 to 0.1%). The chain carries TRBV29-1 and TRBJ2-2; 8 bases align to TRBD2. Per the germline V gene, CDR1 is SQVTM and CDR2 is ANQGSEA. The V and J ends lost 5 bases and 6 bases, in that order; junction bases with no gene match: 14. The CDR3 runs to 16 residues. The CDR3 reads CSVFQEGTRRPGELFF. The CDR3 DNA follows: TGCAGCGTTTTTCAAGAGGGGACTAGAAGGCCCGGGGAGCTGTTTTTT.

This chain links TRBV27 with TRBJ1-6; D is possibly TRBD1 (6 bases). The germline V and J ends were trimmed by 7 bases and 9 bases, with 13 bases remaining between them. Germline assignment: CDR1 MNHEY and CDR2 SMNVEV (reference sequence). This CDR3 is built from 13 residues. As DNA, the CDR3 is TGTGCCAGCACCGGACAGTTGGGTTCACCCCTCCACTTT. Translated: CASTGQLGSPLHF.

The chain links TRBV5-1 to TRBJ2-2; TRBD1 aligns across 9 bases. The germline gives CDR1 SGHRS, CDR2 YFSETQ. There are 14 residues in the CDR3. Trimming took 4 bases from V and 7 from J; bases not matched to a gene: 5. CDR3 nucleotide sequence: TGCGCCAGCAGCCGGGACAGGGTTGGCGGGGAGCTGTTTTTT. This codes for CASSRDRVGGELFF. The whole variable domain, remainder taken from reference TRBV5-1 and TRBJ2-2, is KAGVTQTPRYLIKTRGQQVTLSCSPISGHRSVSWYQQTPGQGLQFLFEYFSETQRNKGNFPGRFSGRQFSNSRSEMNVSTLELGDSALYLCASSRDRVGGELFFGEGSRLTVL.

The chain is built from TRBV5-5 and TRBJ2-1; possibly TRBD2 for D (6 bases). CDR3 length: 16 amino acids. The V end was cut by 0 bases, the J end by 2 bases, with 12 bases between. The germline CDR1 and CDR2 sequences are SGHKS and YYEKEE (reference sequence). The CDR3 region has the DNA TGTGCCAGCAGCTTGGAGGGCCGGGGGACCTACAATGAGCAGTTCTTC. Its protein is CASSLEGRGTYNEQFF.

This clone was seen a handful of times. The chain links TRBV30 to TRBJ2-2, with D perhaps matching TRBD2 (5 bases). CDR3 length: 17 amino acids. Per germline, CDR1 GTSNPN and CDR2 SVGIG (reference sequence). The ends were cut back, 0 bases at V and 3 bases at J, with 17 bases in the middle. CDR3: CAWSVIRGSTYTGELFF. The CDR3 bases are TGTGCCTGGAGTGTTATTCGAGGGAGTACTTACACCGGGGAGCTGTTTTTT.

This clone was picked up one time. The V gene is TRBV24-1, the J gene TRBJ2-1; unclear D gene. This CDR3 is built from 14 residues. Germline CDR1 KGHDR, CDR2 SFDVKD. V lost 2 bases to trimming and J lost 7 bases, with 11 bases between them. Here the CDR3 DNA reads TGTGCCACCAGTGATTCCGGGTCCCGTAATGAGCAGTTCTTC. The encoded protein is CATSDSGSRNEQFF.

This clone was seen a few times. The chain uses TRBV6-5 and TRBJ1-1, with TRBD1 as a possible D gene (6 bases). Germline loops: CDR1 MNHEY, CDR2 SVGAGI. The CDR3 runs to 13 residues. Between the trimmed V and J ends, which lost 6 bases and 1 base, there was a span of 9 bases. The CDR3: CASRLGQNTEAFF. DNA for the CDR3: TGTGCCAGCAGATTGGGACAGAACACTGAAGCTTTCTTT.

The chain joins TRBV27 to TRBJ2-3; D not certain. Looked up from germline, CDR1 is MNHEY and CDR2 is SMNVEV (reference sequence). The CDR3 is 13 amino acids. Trimming shortened V by 3 bases and J by 5 bases, and 9 bases separated the two germline ends. The CDR3 region has the DNA TGTGCCAGCAGTTTGGAGACGGGAGATACGCAGTATTTT. This gives the protein CASSLETGDTQYF.

The gene calls are TRBV7-9 and TRBJ2-5; 7 bases match TRBD1. Germline V gene lookup returns CDR1 SEHNR and CDR2 FQNEAQ (reference sequence). CDR3 length: 14 amino acids. The V segment lost 4 bases and the J segment 0 bases; nucleotides outside the gene matches: 2. The CDR3 nucleotides read TGTGCCAGCAGCTGGGACAGCAACCAAGAGACCCAGTACTTC. This gives the protein CASSWDSNQETQYF.

Only one count was recorded for this clone. This chain links TRBV23-1 with TRBJ1-5; no clear D. TRBV23-1 is labeled an ORF, and its function is uncertain. V dropped 6 bases and J dropped 0 bases, with 12 bases sitting between them. The CDR3 has 15 amino acids. CDR3 residues: CASSPKTDSNQPQHF. For the CDR3, the DNA is TGCGCCAGCAGCCCGAAAACAGATAGCAATCAGCCCCAGCATTTT.

The genes are TRBV11-2 and TRBJ1-2; no firm D call. The CDR3 has 13 amino acids. Trimming pared 0 bases from V and 10 bases from J, leaving 12 bases between. From germline, CDR1 is SGHAT and CDR2 FQNNGV. CDR3 DNA: TGTGCCAGCAGCTTAGAAGGTTGGAGCGACTACACCTTC. This codes for CASSLEGWSDYTF.

This clone was found once. This chain connects TRBV3-1 (or the pseudogene TRBV3-2) to TRBJ2-7; TRBD2 matches 9 bases. V lost 4 bases, J lost 2 bases, and 3 bases stayed unmatched. Germline assignment: CDR1 LGHDT and CDR2 YNNKEL (reference sequence). The length of the CDR3 is 14 residues. In DNA, the CDR3 is TGTGCCAGCAGCCGGACTAGCGCAGCCTACGAGCAGTACTTC. Translation gives CASSRTSAAYEQYF.

The V gene is TRBV7-6, the J gene TRBJ2-7, with 13 bases lining up with TRBD2. With 6 bases clipped from V and 4 bases from J, the junction kept 6 bases outside the gene matches. Looked up from germline, CDR1 is SGHVS and CDR2 is FNYEAQ. The CDR3 has 15 amino acids. This CDR3 is CASSQTSGGRYEQYF. The CDR3 DNA reads TGTGCCAGCAGTCAGACTAGCGGGGGGAGATACGAGCAGTACTTC.

This chain links TRBV6-2 or TRBV6-3 with TRBJ2-1, with 8 bases matching TRBD2. Germline V gene sequence: CDR1 MNHEY, CDR2 SVGEGT. The CDR3 has 18 residues. V lost 2 bases and J lost 0; bases outside the gene matches: 9. The DNA for the CDR3 is TGTGCCAGCAGTTACCCGATACTAGCGGTGAGCTCCTACAATGAGCAGTTCTTC. Its translation is CASSYPILAVSSYNEQFF.

The rearrangement joins TRBV7-9 to TRBJ1-3; no clear D. Germline assignment: CDR1 SEHNR and CDR2 FQNEAQ (reference sequence). This CDR3 spans 14 amino acids. Trimming took 3 bases from V and 3 from J, leaving 9 bases between them. The DNA of the CDR3 is TGTGCCAGCAGCTTCTCGGTCGGTGGAAACACCATATATTTT. Amino acid sequence: CASSFSVGGNTIYF.

As regards this clone: The junction shows a germline mismatch at one end, possibly a read error. The CDR3: CASSYGDRMNTEAFF. The CDR3 nucleotides read TGTGCCAGCAGTTACGGGGACAGGATGAATACTGAAGCTTTCTTT. The V gene is TRBV6-5, the J gene TRBJ1-1; 8 bases line up with TRBD1. This CDR3 contains 15 residues. Germline CDR1 reads MNHEY; CDR2 reads SVGAGI.

CDR3 nucleotide sequence: TGCGCCAGCAGGTCCGGGGACAGGCCCAATCAGCCCCAGCATTTT. Translated: CASRSGDRPNQPQHF. The chain couples TRBV5-1 to TRBJ1-5; 8 nucleotides line up with TRBD1. Unmatched junction bases numbered 7, after V lost 5 bases and J lost 3 bases. CDR1 and CDR2 from the germline V gene are SGHRS and YFSETQ. The CDR3 runs 15 residues. The variable domain in full, with the rest retrieved from reference TRBV5-1 and TRBJ1-5, is KAGVTQTPRYLIKTRGQQVTLSCSPISGHRSVSWYQQTPGQGLQFLFEYFSETQRNKGNFPGRFSGRQFSNSRSEMNVSTLELGDSALYLCASRSGDRPNQPQHFGDGTRLSIL.

The chain uses TRBV18 and TRBJ2-1; a possible D gene is TRBD2 (5 bases). The CDR3 spans 16 residues. V was shortened by 8 bases and J by 0 bases, with 17 bases between the two germline ends. Germline assignment: CDR1 KGHSH and CDR2 LQKENI. The CDR3 DNA is TGTGCCAGCGCCCCGGGGTCCAGGAGCTCCTACAATGAGCAGTTCTTC. It is translated as CASAPGSRSSYNEQFF.

This clone was counted a few times. V and J are TRBV5-4 and TRBJ1-1, with D possibly being TRBD1 (6 bases). The CDR3 is 15 amino acids. Germline-derived CDR1 and CDR2 are SGHNT and YYREEE (reference sequence). Trimming took off 5 bases at V and 3 bases at J, with 17 bases between the two ends. CDR3: CASRVKGVWDTEAFF. The CDR3 DNA reads TGTGCCAGCAGGGTGAAGGGGGTCTGGGACACTGAAGCTTTCTTT.

The J gene is TRBJ2-1, the V gene TRBV5-1; 10 bases are shared with TRBD2. The ends lost 5 bases at V and 10 bases at J; junction bases unmatched: 6. This CDR3 has 13 residues. CDR1 is SGHRS and CDR2 is YFSETQ in the germline V gene. CDR3: CASRVAGGREQFF. The CDR3 nucleotides read TGCGCCAGCAGGGTAGCGGGAGGAAGGGAGCAGTTCTTC.